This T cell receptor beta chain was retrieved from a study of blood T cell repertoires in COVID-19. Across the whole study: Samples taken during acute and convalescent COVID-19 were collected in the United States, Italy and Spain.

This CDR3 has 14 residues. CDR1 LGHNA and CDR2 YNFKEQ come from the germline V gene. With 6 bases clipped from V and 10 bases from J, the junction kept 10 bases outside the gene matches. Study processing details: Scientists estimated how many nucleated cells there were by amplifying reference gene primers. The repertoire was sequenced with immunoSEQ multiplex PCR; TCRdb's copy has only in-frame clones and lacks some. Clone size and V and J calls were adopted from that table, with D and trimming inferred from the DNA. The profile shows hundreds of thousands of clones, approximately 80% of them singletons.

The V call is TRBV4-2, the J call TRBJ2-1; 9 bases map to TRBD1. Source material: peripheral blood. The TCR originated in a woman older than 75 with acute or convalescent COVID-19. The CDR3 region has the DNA TGTGCCAGCAGACCTACGGGACAGGGAAAAGAGCAGTTCTTC. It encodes CASRPTGQGKEQFF.